Shown below are 4 T cell receptor beta chains from a single sample sequenced in a study of early stage breast cancer tumors. Sequencing used immunoSEQ multiplex PCR; TCRdb keeps in-frame clones, though not all of them. The profile shows approximately 20,000 clones, around 83% of them singletons. Specimen: blood. The receptors were gathered from a person in their 70s with breast cancer.

This chain connects TRBV6-1 to TRBJ1-3; 12 bases match TRBD1. Losses at the gene ends were 4 bases for V and 3 bases for J; bases not matched to a gene: 10. CDR1 and CDR2 (germline): MNHNS, SASEGT. This CDR3 has 18 amino acids. The CDR3 sequence: CASSARGQGAIGGNTIYF. CDR3 DNA sequence: TGTGCCAGCAGTGCGCGGGGACAGGGGGCAATAGGTGGAAACACCATATATTTT.

The CDR3: CASSEGLANEKLFF. Here the CDR3 DNA reads TGTGCCAGCTCAGAGGGTTTGGCTAATGAAAAACTGTTTTTT. The chain links TRBV2 to TRBJ1-4; D remains unclear. Germline V lookup: CDR1 SNHLY, CDR2 FYNNEI. The V and J ends lost 8 bases and 3 bases respectively, with 13 bases between them. CDR3 length: 14 residues.

The CDR3 spells CASSYPREGSSYNEQFF. In DNA, the CDR3 is TGTGCCAGCAGCTACCCCAGGGAGGGTAGCTCCTACAATGAGCAGTTCTTC. J is TRBJ2-1 and V is TRBV7-9; 7 bases are a match to TRBD2. CDR3 length: 17 residues. V shed 4 bases, J shed 0 bases, and the junction held 9 bases outside the gene matches. Germline CDR1 is SEHNR and CDR2 is FQNEAQ (reference sequence).

The chain recombines TRBV18 with TRBJ1-2; TRBD1 is a possible D gene (5 bases). V lost 4 bases to trimming and J lost 0 bases, with 6 bases between them. CDR3 length: 13 amino acids. CDR1 and CDR2 (germline): KGHSH, LQKENI. The CDR3 reads CASSQQANYGYTF. CDR3 coding DNA: TGTGCCAGCTCACAACAGGCTAACTATGGCTACACCTTC.